This T cell receptor beta chain derives from a study of beta chain features in type 1 diabetes. Turning to the study itself: The patient and healthy donor groups were comparable for age, gender and cell yields. Study-level findings and limits: Type 1 diabetes patients had moderately but significantly shorter TCRB CDR3s in all four CD4+ subsets.

The entirety of the isolated RNA underwent reverse transcription, so expressed TCRB transcripts were sequenced. Some clones are missing from TCRdb's copy, which holds only in-frame ones; the method was immunoSEQ multiplex PCR. The table has approximately 44,000 clones, roughly 70% seen once. The trim removed 3 bases at V and 6 bases at J, leaving 8 bases unmatched. The CDR3 totals 13 residues. The germline V gene has CDR1 SQVTM and CDR2 ANQGSEA. Of note for this clone: What it binds is unknown.

The genes are TRBV29-1 and TRBJ2-7; 7 nucleotides agree with TRBD2. Specimen: Tregs from blood. The clonotype comes from a woman aged 18-30 years with type 1 diabetes. The CDR3, as DNA: TGCAGCGTTGATAGGGCGGGGGTTGGCGAGCAGTACTTC. This translates into CSVDRAGVGEQYF.